This T cell receptor beta chain was recorded in a study of shared clonotypes between healthy human individuals. Study-level results: Incompleteness in sorted-subset sequencing, despite large depth, was shown by rarefaction.

This CDR3 has 15 amino acids. CDR1 is SGHDT and CDR2 is YYEEEE in the germline V gene. With 4 bases removed from V and 1 base from J, the gap between germline ends came to 15 bases. The method was immunoSEQ multiplex PCR; TCRdb's version includes in-frame clones alone and lacks a portion of them. The sample gives about 2 million clones, just under 95% of which show up once; about 1.1% is in the top ten. In the case of this clone: Its matching antigen is unknown. Other nucleotide sequences from this sample produce the same CDR3.

Only CD45RO-negative cells positively selected for CCR7 counted as naive CD8 cells, so terminally differentiated effector memory CD45RA+ cells were excluded. The study enrolled healthy HIV-negative adults without recent acute infections or vaccinations as donors. The receptor comes from a man between 18 and 35 years old in good health. The chain employs TRBV5-6 and TRBJ2-7, with D perhaps being TRBD1 or TRBD2 (5 bases each). The sequenced material came from naive CD8+ T cells sorted from blood. CDR3 loop: CASSPGPGSSYEQYF. The CDR3 nucleotides read TGTGCCAGCAGCCCGGGACCGGGATCTTCCTACGAGCAGTACTTC.